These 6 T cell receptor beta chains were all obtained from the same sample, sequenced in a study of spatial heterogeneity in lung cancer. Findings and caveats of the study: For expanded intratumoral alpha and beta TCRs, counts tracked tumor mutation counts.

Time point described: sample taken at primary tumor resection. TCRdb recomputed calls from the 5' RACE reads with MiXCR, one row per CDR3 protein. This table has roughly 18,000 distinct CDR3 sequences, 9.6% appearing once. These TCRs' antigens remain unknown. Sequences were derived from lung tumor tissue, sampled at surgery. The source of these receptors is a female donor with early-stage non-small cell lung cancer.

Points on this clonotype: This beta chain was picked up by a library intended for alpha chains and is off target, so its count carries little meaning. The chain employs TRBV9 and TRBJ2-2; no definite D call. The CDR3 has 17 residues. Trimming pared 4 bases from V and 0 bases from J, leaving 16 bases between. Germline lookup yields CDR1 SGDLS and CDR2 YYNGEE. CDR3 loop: CASSPEVWLSNTGELFF. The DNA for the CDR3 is TGTGCCAGCAGCCCCGAAGTATGGTTATCGAACACCGGGGAGCTGTTTTTT.

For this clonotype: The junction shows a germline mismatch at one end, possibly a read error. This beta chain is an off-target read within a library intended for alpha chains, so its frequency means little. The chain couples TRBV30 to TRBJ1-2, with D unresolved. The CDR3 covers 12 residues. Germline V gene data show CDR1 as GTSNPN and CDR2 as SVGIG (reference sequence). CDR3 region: CVWSGPSYGYTF. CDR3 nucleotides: TGTGTCTGGAGCGGGCCCAGCTATGGCTACACCTTC. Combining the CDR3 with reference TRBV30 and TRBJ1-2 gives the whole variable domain SQTIHQWPATLVQPVGSPLSLECTVEGTSNPNLYWYRQAAGRGLQLLFYSVGIGQISSEVPQNLSASRPQDRQFILSSKKLLLSDSGFYLCVWSGPSYGYTFGSGTRLTVV.

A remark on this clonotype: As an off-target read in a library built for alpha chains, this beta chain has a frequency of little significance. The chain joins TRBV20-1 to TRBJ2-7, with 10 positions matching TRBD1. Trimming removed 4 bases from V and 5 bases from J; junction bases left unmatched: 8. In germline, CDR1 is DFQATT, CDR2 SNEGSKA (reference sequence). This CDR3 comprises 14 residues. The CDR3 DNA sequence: TGCAGTGCTACTTTCCCGGGACAGGGGAACGAGCAGTACTTC. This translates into CSATFPGQGNEQYF.

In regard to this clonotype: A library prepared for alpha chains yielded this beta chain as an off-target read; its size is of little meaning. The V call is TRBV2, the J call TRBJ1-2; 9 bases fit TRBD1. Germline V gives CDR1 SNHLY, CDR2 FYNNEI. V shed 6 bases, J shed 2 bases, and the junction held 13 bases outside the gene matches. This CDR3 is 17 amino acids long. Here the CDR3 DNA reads TGTGCCAGCAGCCATGGGACAGGGTCGGGATTAAACTATGGCTACACCTTC. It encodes CASSHGTGSGLNYGYTF.

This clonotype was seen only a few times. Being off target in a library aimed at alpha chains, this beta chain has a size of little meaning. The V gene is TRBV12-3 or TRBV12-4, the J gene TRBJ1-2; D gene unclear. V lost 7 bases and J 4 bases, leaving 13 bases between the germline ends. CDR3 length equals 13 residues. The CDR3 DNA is TGTGCCAGCAACCTGGGGTGGAGCTATGGCTACACCTTC. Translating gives CASNLGWSYGYTF.

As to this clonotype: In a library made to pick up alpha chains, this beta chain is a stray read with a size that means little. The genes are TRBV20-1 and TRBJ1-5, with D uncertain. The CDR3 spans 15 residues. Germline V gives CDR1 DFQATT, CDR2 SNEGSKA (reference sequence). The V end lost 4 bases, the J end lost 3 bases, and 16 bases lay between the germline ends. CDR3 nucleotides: TGCAGTGCTATCGGTGGGAGTCAGTACAATCAGCCCCAGCATTTT. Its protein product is CSAIGGSQYNQPQHF.